The 5 T cell receptor beta chains listed next were all sequenced from one sample in a study of shared clonotypes between healthy human individuals. Assay: immunoSEQ multiplex PCR; the TCRdb copy retains only in-frame clones and omits some. Of around 1.5 million clones in the sample, 95% to 99% are singletons; the top ten hold 0.4% to 0.55%. The sequencing input was naive CD4+ T cells sorted from blood. Subset described: CD45RA+ positively selected. These receptors were collected from a man aged 30-40 years in good health.

This rearrangement joins TRBV4-2 to TRBJ2-3; 12 bases agree with TRBD2. The CDR3 is 19 residues long. CDR1 and CDR2 from the germline V gene are LGHNA and YNFKEQ. V lost 2 bases to trimming and J lost 0 bases; unmatched junction nucleotides: 9. CDR3 sequence: CASSQQALAGGVSTDTQYF. In DNA, the CDR3 is TGTGCCAGCAGCCAACAGGCACTAGCGGGAGGAGTAAGCACAGATACGCAGTATTTT.

The V gene is TRBV18, the J gene TRBJ2-7; 9 nucleotides line up with TRBD2. This CDR3 has 17 amino acids. With 1 base clipped from V and 4 bases from J, the junction kept 11 bases outside the gene matches. Germline-derived CDR1 and CDR2 are KGHSH and LQKENI. The CDR3 is CASSPLSGSKGQYEQYF. CDR3 DNA: TGTGCCAGCTCACCACTTAGCGGGAGCAAAGGACAATACGAGCAGTACTTC.

The chain has TRBV25-1 and TRBJ2-1, with D possibly matching TRBD2 (6 bases). V was clipped by 5 bases and J by 3 bases, with 14 bases between them. CDR3 length: 15 amino acids. CDR1 is MGHDK and CDR2 is SYGVNS in the germline V gene. The CDR3 DNA reads TGTGCCAGCAGTAAGAAACCGGGACTCTACAATGAGCAGTTCTTC. It translates to CASSKKPGLYNEQFF.

The rearrangement uses TRBV30 and TRBJ2-7; 7 positions agree with TRBD1. This CDR3 is 14 amino acids long. The V and J ends lost 2 bases and 0 bases, in that order; junction bases with no gene match: 4. Germline V lookup: CDR1 GTSNPN, CDR2 SVGIG (reference sequence). The chain's CDR3 is CAWSRDSVSYEQYF. The DNA of the CDR3 is TGTGCCTGGAGTCGGGACAGTGTCTCCTACGAGCAGTACTTC.

The J gene is TRBJ2-1, the V gene TRBV7-9; D is unresolved. V was trimmed by 1 base and J by 13 bases, leaving 11 bases between them. The CDR3 contains 12 residues. The germline V gene encodes CDR1 SEHNR and CDR2 FQNEAQ (reference sequence). CDR3 protein: CASSLDKLGQFF. DNA for the CDR3: TGTGCCAGCAGCTTAGATAAGCTCGGTCAGTTCTTC.